This T cell receptor beta chain was documented in a study of T cells expressing NK-cell markers. The germline V gene encodes CDR1 LGHDT and CDR2 YNNKEL (reference sequence). The CDR3 is made up of 14 amino acids. TCRdb re-called the 5' RACE reads; every CDR3 protein appears as one record, without DNA. This sample's table reports roughly 350,000 distinct CDR3 sequences. Note on this clonotype: Its antigen is not known.

Study-level findings and limits: Whether expanded NKG2C-expressing T cell clones recognize HCMV is unknown.

The V call is TRBV3-1, the J call TRBJ2-1; the TRBD1 assignment by TCRdb is unverifiable without DNA. Source material: blood T cells: a sorted CD56 or NKG2C T cell subset, CD4+ or CD8+ T cells, or bulk PBMC T cells (not recorded which). The TCR comes from a man aged 18 to 70 in good health. This chain's CDR3 is CASSRQDRSNEQFF.